This passage covers 29 T cell receptor beta chains from one sample sequenced in a study of CXCR3-negative and CXCR3-positive naive CD8 T cells. It was by 5' RACE with UMI labels that the TRB cDNA libraries were prepared. With the 5' RACE reads reprocessed, TCRdb shows one record per CDR3 protein and no DNA. The sample has about 120,000 distinct CDR3 sequences, and its top ten clones hold 0.29%. Sequences were obtained from naive CXCR3- CD8+ T cells from blood. Subset given: CD45RO-CCR7+CD27+CD95- naive CD8+ T cells lacking CXCR3 (TNR3-). The receptors shown here come from a human donor in good health. Some clones in this sample may be carry-over from other donors' samples.

The V and J genes are TRBV7-9 and TRBJ2-3; TCRdb's assignment of TRBD1 cannot be checked, as there is no DNA. This CDR3 is built from 16 residues. Germline V gene sequence: CDR1 SEHNR, CDR2 FQNEAQ (reference sequence). CDR3 sequence: CASRHPSGGDTDTQYF.

J is TRBJ2-5 and V is TRBV27; TCRdb's D gene call, TRBD2, goes unchecked for lack of DNA. Germline loops: CDR1 MNHEY, CDR2 SMNVEV (reference sequence). CDR3 length: 15 amino acids. The CDR3 protein is CASSVSGNYQETQYF.

The rearrangement joins TRBV15 to TRBJ1-5; with no DNA, the TCRdb D assignment of TRBD1 cannot be verified. This CDR3 region has 13 residues. Germline V gene lookup returns CDR1 LNHNV and CDR2 YYDKDF (reference sequence). The CDR3 sequence is CATSSDLGAAQHF.

The V call is TRBV4-3, the J call TRBJ1-1; TCRdb lists TRBD1, though no DNA is available to test this call. This CDR3 comprises 14 residues. Per germline, CDR1 LGHNA and CDR2 YSLEER. CDR3 amino acids: CASSPGTANTEAFF.

The CDR3 loop reads CASSLSAGDSNQPQHF. J is TRBJ1-5 and V is TRBV28; TCRdb reports TRBD1, a call that lacks DNA to check it against. CDR1 is MDHEN, CDR2 SYDVKM, per germline. This CDR3 has 16 amino acids.

The chain combines TRBV29-1 with TRBJ2-7; TCRdb calls TRBD2, which cannot be checked without DNA. The germline V gene encodes CDR1 SQVTM and CDR2 ANQGSEA. CDR3 size: 14 residues. The CDR3: CSVEGSQGTYEQYF.

The rearrangement links TRBV7-6 to TRBJ2-7; the D gene TCRdb calls, TRBD1, cannot be checked with no DNA. Germline V CDR1 and CDR2: SGHVS, FNYEAQ. The CDR3 is 16 residues long. The CDR3 spells CASSLASLGAGDEQYF.

The rearrangement links TRBV5-1 to TRBJ1-1; lacking DNA, the TRBD1 call made by TCRdb goes unchecked. The CDR3 consists of 14 residues. Germline V gives CDR1 SGHRS, CDR2 YFSETQ. CDR3 region: CASSSGQGAGEAFF.

V gene TRBV6-6 combines with J gene TRBJ1-1. The CDR3 runs 13 residues. The germline CDR1 and CDR2 sequences are MNHNY and SVGAGI (reference sequence). This CDR3 is CASSYAMNTEAFF.

The rearrangement joins TRBV6-5 to TRBJ2-1. This CDR3 is 13 amino acids long. CDR1 is MNHEY and CDR2 is SVGAGI in the germline V gene. The CDR3 spells CASSYASMGEQFF.

The chain recombines TRBV7-9 with TRBJ2-7; TCRdb's D call, TRBD1, is unchecked because there is no DNA. CDR3 size: 15 residues. The germline gives CDR1 SEHNR, CDR2 FQNEAQ (reference sequence). CDR3 residues: CASSSRGQGGHEQYF.

This chain links TRBV29-1 with TRBJ2-1; TCRdb reports TRBD2, a call that lacks DNA to check it against. The CDR3 is 14 amino acids. Per germline, CDR1 SQVTM and CDR2 ANQGSEA. This chain's CDR3 is CSVESGLSAFEQFF.

V is TRBV7-3 and J is TRBJ2-3; checking the TCRdb D call of TRBD2 is not possible without DNA. This CDR3 is 15 amino acids long. Per germline, CDR1 SGHTA and CDR2 FQGTGA. CDR3 residues: CASSLTSGGSDTQYF.

This chain joins TRBV15 and TRBJ2-3; TCRdb proposes TRBD2, but this gene call is untestable without DNA. In germline, CDR1 is LNHNV, CDR2 YYDKDF (reference sequence). This CDR3 region has 18 residues. CDR3 loop: CATSRDRFPGEATDTQYF.

The chain combines TRBV7-9 with TRBJ2-7; TCRdb's assignment of TRBD2 cannot be checked, as there is no DNA. Germline-derived CDR1 and CDR2 are SEHNR and FQNEAQ (reference sequence). The CDR3 extends over 14 amino acids. CDR3 region: CASSFGTSRYEQYF. The full variable domain, its missing parts supplied by reference TRBV7-9 and TRBJ2-7, is DTGVSQNPRHKITKRGQNVTFRCDPISEHNRLYWYRQTLGQGPEFLTYFQNEAQLEKSRLLSDRFSAERPKGSFSTLEIQRTEQGDSAMYLCASSFGTSRYEQYFGPGTRLTVT.

The J gene is TRBJ2-5, the V gene TRBV4-1. Looked up from germline, CDR1 is MGHRA and CDR2 is YSYEKL. The CDR3 loop spans 13 amino acids. Here the CDR3 reads CASSQDTGETQYF.

The V and J genes are TRBV12-3 or TRBV12-4 and TRBJ2-7. The CDR3 totals 14 residues. CDR3 region: CASTFSGIPYEQYF.

This sequence joins TRBV28 and TRBJ2-5; no DNA is available, so the TRBD1 call from TCRdb remains unchecked. CDR3 size: 14 residues. From germline, CDR1 is MDHEN and CDR2 SYDVKM. The CDR3 is CASKQLGGQETQYF.

The chain carries TRBV9 and TRBJ2-7; without DNA, the TCRdb call of TRBD1 cannot be checked. The germline gives CDR1 SGDLS, CDR2 YYNGEE. This CDR3 has 15 residues. CDR3 sequence reads: CASSVDPRTQSGQYF.

The V gene is TRBV5-1, the J gene TRBJ2-7. The CDR3 is made up of 16 amino acids. Germline loops: CDR1 SGHRS, CDR2 YFSETQ. The CDR3 reads CASSLEVTYDSYEQYF.

The gene calls are TRBV12-3 or TRBV12-4 and TRBJ2-2; TCRdb's D call, TRBD1, is unchecked because there is no DNA. CDR3 length: 17 amino acids. CDR3 sequence reads: CASSPSGGAAVAGELFF.

This sequence joins TRBV21-1 and TRBJ2-5; TCRdb's D call, TRBD1, is unchecked because there is no DNA. TRBV21-1 is shown as a pseudogene. The CDR3 consists of 18 residues. CDR3 residues: CASSTMREWDRGLETQYF.

This rearrangement joins TRBV4-3 to TRBJ1-2; TCRdb's D call of TRBD1 is untestable without DNA. Germline CDR1 reads LGHNA; CDR2 reads YSLEER. This CDR3 contains 15 residues. The CDR3 spells CASSQGAGGYYGYTF.

The V call is TRBV4-1, the J call TRBJ2-5; the D gene TCRdb calls, TRBD1, cannot be checked with no DNA. The germline V gene has CDR1 MGHRA and CDR2 YSYEKL. The CDR3 is 17 residues long. CDR3 amino acids: CASSQDRGDRDRETQYF.

The chain recombines TRBV4-2 with TRBJ2-1; TCRdb indicates TRBD1, and absent DNA this call remains unverified. The CDR3 has 15 amino acids. Germline V CDR1 and CDR2: LGHNA, YNFKEQ. CDR3 loop: CASSQLRETGNEQFF.

The chain recombines TRBV7-2 with TRBJ2-7. The CDR3 is 16 residues long. Germline V gene sequence: CDR1 SGHTA, CDR2 FQGNSA. CDR3: CASSFSLDTGSYEQYF.

V gene TRBV12-3 or TRBV12-4 combines with J gene TRBJ2-7; there is no DNA to check the TCRdb D call of TRBD1. CDR3 length: 12 amino acids. This CDR3 is CASSFRDGEQYF.

The rearrangement links TRBV25-1 to TRBJ1-5. CDR3 length equals 16 residues. Looked up from germline, CDR1 is MGHDK and CDR2 is SYGVNS. The CDR3 spells CASSGGGVGSNQPQHF. The whole variable domain, filled in from reference TRBV25-1 and TRBJ1-5, reads EADIYQTPRYLVIGTGKKITLECSQTMGHDKMYWYQQDPGMELHLIHYSYGVNSTEKGDLSSESTVSRIRTEHFPLTLESARPSHTSQYLCASSGGGVGSNQPQHFGDGTRLSIL.

The J gene is TRBJ2-7, the V gene TRBV28. Germline assignment: CDR1 MDHEN and CDR2 SYDVKM. This CDR3 has 12 amino acids. The CDR3 reads CASGRGSYEQYF. The variable domain in full, with the rest retrieved from reference TRBV28 and TRBJ2-7, is DVKVTQSSRYLVKRTGEKVFLECVQDMDHENMFWYRQDPGLGLRLIYFSYDVKMKEKGDIPEGYSVSREKKERFSLILESASTNQTSMYLCASGRGSYEQYFGPGTRLTVT.